The 6 T cell receptor beta chains listed next were all sequenced from one sample in a study of T cells in Graves' hyperthyroidism and ophthalmopathy. The CDR3 regions of TCR beta were amplified from RNA transcripts. When the TCR CDR3 underwent first-round RT-PCR, the HTBI primer set was used. TCRdb re-called the multiplex PCR reads with MiXCR, one entry per CDR3 protein. The sample comprises some 620,000 distinct CDR3 sequences, around 15% of which are singletons, and 3.8% rests with the top ten. Sequences were obtained from blood. All receptors come from a woman between 25 and 40 years old with Graves' hyperthyroidism.

This clonotype was counted many times. The rearrangement links TRBV6-2 or TRBV6-3 to TRBJ2-7, with 10 nucleotides matching TRBD2. Looked up from germline, CDR1 is MNHEY and CDR2 is SVGEGT. Trimming at V came to 6 bases and at J to 4 bases, leaving 6 bases not matched to a gene. The CDR3 contains 14 residues. The CDR3 DNA is TGTGCCAGCAGCTCCTCTAGCGGGAGATACGAGCAGTACTTC. Translated: CASSSSSGRYEQYF.

This clonotype appeared many times. The rearrangement links TRBV6-5 to TRBJ1-2, with D perhaps TRBD1 (6 bases). The V and J ends lost 2 bases and 5 bases respectively, with 15 bases between them. This CDR3 spans 15 amino acids. Germline assignment: CDR1 MNHEY and CDR2 SVGAGI. For the CDR3, the DNA is TGTGCCAGCAGTTACCCGAGGGGGGGCGGGTATGGCTACACCTTC. Translation gives CASSYPRGGGYGYTF.

This clonotype showed up many times. The rearrangement joins TRBV27 to TRBJ2-7, with 12 bases that match TRBD2. V was pared by 1 base and J by 9 bases, with 7 bases of the junction left unmatched. CDR1 and CDR2 from the germline V gene are MNHEY and SMNVEV (reference sequence). The CDR3 length is 15 residues. Here the CDR3 reads CASSLYSSGRAPQYF. The CDR3 bases are TGTGCCAGCAGTTTATATTCTAGCGGGAGGGCCCCGCAGTACTTC.

This clonotype was seen more than once but under ten times. The J gene is TRBJ2-1, the V gene TRBV5-1, with 7 bases aligning to TRBD1. Per the germline V gene, CDR1 is SGHRS and CDR2 is YFSETQ. This CDR3 has 15 amino acids. The V and J ends lost 0 bases and 2 bases, in that order; junction bases with no gene match: 2. The CDR3 protein is CASSLEGGAYNEQFF. CDR3 nucleotides: TGCGCCAGCAGCTTGGAAGGGGGCGCCTACAATGAGCAGTTCTTC.

The J gene is TRBJ2-7, the V gene TRBV19; perhaps TRBD2 as D (5 bases). The V end lost 6 bases, the J end lost 3 bases, and 12 bases lay between the germline ends. Germline CDR1 reads LNHDA; CDR2 reads SQIVND (reference sequence). This CDR3 has 13 residues. As DNA, the CDR3 is TGTGCCAGTAGCAAACTAGGCAGCTACGAGCAGTACTTC. Translation gives CASSKLGSYEQYF.

V is TRBV30 and J is TRBJ2-1, with 9 bases matching TRBD2. The V gene's germline CDR1 is GTSNPN and CDR2 SVGIG (reference sequence). Unmatched junction bases numbered 8, after V lost 1 base and J lost 4 bases. This CDR3 comprises 16 residues. The CDR3 spells CAWSDSWTSAYNEQFF. CDR3 bases: TGTGCCTGGAGTGACTCTTGGACTAGCGCATACAATGAGCAGTTCTTC.